What follows is one T cell receptor (beta chain) and its context. Its specificity is not known. The data stem from a study of CXCR3-negative and CXCR3-positive naive CD8 T cells. Per the germline V gene, CDR1 is DFQATT and CDR2 is SNEGSKA (reference sequence). The CDR3 consists of 15 residues. UMI-tagged TRB cDNA libraries were built via 5' RACE. TCRdb re-analyzed the 5' RACE reads; it lists each CDR3 protein once, without DNA. This sample's table reports about 84,000 distinct CDR3 sequences. Study observations and caveats: Naive cells that were CXCR3-positive had more hydrophobic TRB CDR3s (compared with CXCR3-negative naive cells).

This TCR was sampled from a human donor in good health. Some clones in this sample may be carry-over from other donors' samples. Material: naive CXCR3+ CD8+ T cells from blood. Sample subset: CD45RO-CCR7+CD27+CD95- naive CD8+ T cells expressing CXCR3 (TNR3+). This chain links TRBV20-1 with TRBJ2-1; TCRdb outputs TRBD1, but without DNA this stays unchecked. CDR3 residues: CSAPDPGDSYNEQFF.